Presented here are 30 T cell receptor beta chains from one specimen sequenced in a study of metastatic and nonmetastatic thyroid tumors (dated by TCRdb to 2019 to 2021). No patient had received any treatment before thyroid surgery. Library prep was done by PCR. Sequencing used an Illumina HiSeq 4000. TCRdb itself trimmed the public reads at Q25 with fastp, ran MiXCR and retained productive beta chains. The sample has almost 3,000 clones on record, 35% to 45% of them singletons. Jointly, the top ten make up 20% to 25% of the sample. Sequencing was performed on tumor tissue. Receptors originate from a female donor with papillary thyroid cancer or a benign thyroid nodule (not recorded which). Some clones in this sample may be carry-over from other donors' samples.

A few counts support this clone. The chain is built from TRBV7-6 and TRBJ1-1; D is possibly TRBD1 (5 bases). Germline CDR1 is SGHVS and CDR2 is FNYEAQ. Trimming left V 8 bases short and J 6 bases short, with 13 bases between. This CDR3 has 12 amino acids. CDR3 in amino acids: CASAEDNSEAFF. The CDR3 coding sequence is TGTGCCAGCGCTGAGGACAATTCTGAAGCTTTCTTT.

The chain joins TRBV5-6 to TRBJ1-2; maybe TRBD1 (6 bases). Trimming took off 3 bases at V and 8 bases at J, with 14 bases between the two ends. Germline V gene lookup returns CDR1 SGHDT and CDR2 YYEEEE. This CDR3 spans 13 amino acids. CDR3 sequence: CASSWGTSGGYTF. CDR3 sequence (DNA): TGTGCCAGCAGCTGGGGGACATCGGGAGGCTACACCTTC.

Judged by abundance, this clone is large (0.1 to 1%). This chain connects TRBV9 to TRBJ2-3; D is unclear. This CDR3 spans 14 amino acids. Trimming left V 0 bases short and J 0 bases short, with 5 bases between. The germline CDR1 and CDR2 sequences are SGDLS and YYNGEE. This chain's CDR3 is CASSVGHSTDTQYF. CDR3 coding DNA: TGTGCCAGCAGCGTAGGGCACAGCACAGATACGCAGTATTTT.

This clone has only one observation. The genes are TRBV9 and TRBJ1-5, with D tentatively TRBD1 (6 bases). Germline-derived CDR1 and CDR2 are SGDLS and YYNGEE. The CDR3 runs 14 residues. V gave up 2 bases and J gave up 4 bases, with 10 bases separating them. CDR3 coding DNA: TGTGCCAGCAGCGTTGCAGGGGCGAATCAGCCCCAGCATTTT. It translates to CASSVAGANQPQHF.

The chain carries TRBV30 and TRBJ2-1, with 7 bases fitting TRBD2. V shed 4 bases, J shed 4 bases, and the junction held 7 bases outside the gene matches. CDR3 length: 14 amino acids. Looked up from germline, CDR1 is GTSNPN and CDR2 is SVGIG (reference sequence). DNA of the CDR3: TGTGCCTGGAATCTCGCTAGCGGTTACAATGAGCAGTTCTTC. It codes for CAWNLASGYNEQFF. The whole variable domain, remainder taken from reference TRBV30 and TRBJ2-1, is SQTIHQWPATLVQPVGSPLSLECTVEGTSNPNLYWYRQAAGRGLQLLFYSVGIGQISSEVPQNLSASRPQDRQFILSSKKLLLSDSGFYLCAWNLASGYNEQFFGPGTRLTVL.

J is TRBJ1-5 and V is TRBV6-1; perhaps TRBD1 as D (5 bases). The CDR3 contains 12 residues. With 8 bases removed from V and 7 bases from J, the gap between germline ends came to 12 bases. Per germline, CDR1 MNHNS and CDR2 SASEGT. The CDR3 here is CASHSGGQPQHF. CDR3 nucleotide sequence: TGTGCCAGCCACAGCGGGGGGCAGCCCCAGCATTTT.

The V and J genes are TRBV11-2 and TRBJ2-2; 11 nucleotides align to TRBD2. V lost 0 bases and J lost 6; bases outside the gene matches: 6. The CDR3 consists of 17 residues. Germline V gene sequence: CDR1 SGHAT, CDR2 FQNNGV. The CDR3 DNA sequence: TGTGCCAGCAGCTTAGAATTGCTAGCGGGAGGACCCGGGGAGCTGTTTTTT. Amino acid sequence: CASSLELLAGGPGELFF. The complete variable domain, with remaining parts taken from reference TRBV11-2 and TRBJ2-2, reads EAGVAQSPRYKIIEKRQSVAFWCNPISGHATLYWYQQILGQGPKLLIQFQNNGVVDDSQLPKDRFSAERLKGVDSTLKIQPAKLEDSAVYLCASSLELLAGGPGELFFGEGSRLTVL.

The chain couples TRBV7-2 to TRBJ2-7; D gene unclear. CDR1 SGHTA and CDR2 FQGNSA come from the germline V gene. Trimming pared 2 bases from V and 3 bases from J, leaving 8 bases between. The CDR3 covers 13 residues. The DNA for the CDR3 is TGTGCCAGCAGCTTACGGCTGAACTACGAGCAGTACTTC. Translated: CASSLRLNYEQYF. Complete variable domain (other parts from reference TRBV7-2 and TRBJ2-7): GAGVSQSPSNKVTEKGKDVELRCDPISGHTALYWYRQSLGQGLEFLIYFQGNSAPDKSGLPSDRFSAERTGGSVSTLTIQRTQQEDSAVYLCASSLRLNYEQYFGPGTRLTVT.

The chain joins TRBV11-2 to TRBJ2-1; 10 nucleotides agree with TRBD1. The V segment lost 5 bases and the J segment 9 bases; nucleotides outside the gene matches: 13. Germline-derived CDR1 and CDR2 are SGHAT and FQNNGV. There are 16 residues in the CDR3. The CDR3: CASSLGGQGSTGEQFF. The CDR3, as DNA: TGTGCCAGCAGCCTTGGGGGACAGGGGAGTACAGGTGAGCAGTTCTTC.

The gene calls are TRBV11-1 and TRBJ2-1, with D uncertain. V was cut by 5 bases and J by 7 bases, with 12 bases left in between. The germline gives CDR1 SGHAT, CDR2 FQDESV (reference sequence). CDR3 length equals 13 residues. The CDR3 loop reads CASSPYNWNEQFF. The CDR3 nucleotides are TGTGCCAGCAGCCCCTACAATTGGAATGAGCAGTTCTTC.

This clone was seen once. The chain uses TRBV11-2 and TRBJ2-5; D uncertain. Germline CDR1 and CDR2: SGHAT and FQNNGV. The CDR3 totals 13 residues. V was pared by 2 bases and J by 1 base, with 5 bases between. CDR3 sequence: CASSLNSQETQYF. The CDR3 nucleotides read TGTGCCAGCAGCTTAAACAGCCAAGAGACCCAGTACTTC.

This clone was recorded a few times. The chain couples TRBV19 to TRBJ1-1; D is unresolved. Germline assignment: CDR1 LNHDA and CDR2 SQIVND (reference sequence). Trimming removed 7 bases from V and 3 bases from J, with 9 bases in between. The CDR3 sequence is 12 residues long. The CDR3, as DNA: TGTGCCAGTAATACGGGATACACTGAAGCTTTCTTT. Translated: CASNTGYTEAFF. The full variable domain, completed using reference TRBV19 and TRBJ1-1, is DGGITQSPKYLFRKEGQNVTLSCEQNLNHDAMYWYRQDPGQGLRLIYYSQIVNDFQKGDIAEGYSVSREKKESFPLTVTSAQKNPTAFYLCASNTGYTEAFFGQGTRLTVV.

This chain uses TRBV4-2 with TRBJ2-2, with 16 bases lining up with TRBD2. The V gene end was trimmed by 7 bases and the J gene end by 3 bases; junction bases not matched to a gene: 8. CDR1 LGHNA and CDR2 YNFKEQ come from the germline V gene. There are 18 residues in the CDR3. The CDR3, as DNA: TGTGCCAGCACTCCGGGACTAGCGGGAGGGTTGTACACCGGGGAGCTGTTTTTT. It codes for CASTPGLAGGLYTGELFF.

This clone was seen more than once but under ten times. The chain links TRBV6-5 to TRBJ2-2; TRBD1 is a possible D gene (5 bases). This CDR3 comprises 16 residues. V lost 2 bases to trimming and J lost 5 bases, with 15 bases between them. Germline CDR1 MNHEY, CDR2 SVGAGI. For the CDR3, the DNA is TGTGCCAGCAGTTACATCGACAGCCGGAAAACCGGGGAGCTGTTTTTT. Its translation: CASSYIDSRKTGELFF.

This sequence joins TRBV27 and TRBJ2-5; no reliable D call. The V end was cut by 5 bases, the J end by 0 bases, with 19 bases between. CDR3 length equals 17 residues. The germline gives CDR1 MNHEY, CDR2 SMNVEV (reference sequence). The CDR3 nucleotides read TGTGCCAGCAGTCTACTTCCAGTGACGATGTACCAAGAGACCCAGTACTTC. Encoded protein: CASSLLPVTMYQETQYF.

This clone was picked up many times. This chain joins TRBV4-1 and TRBJ2-6; no clear D. Trimming pared 0 bases from V and 0 bases from J, leaving 3 bases between. CDR3 length: 15 residues. The germline gives CDR1 MGHRA, CDR2 YSYEKL. CDR3 bases: TGCGCCAGCAGCCAAGATCCCTCTGGGGCCAACGTCCTGACTTTC. This codes for CASSQDPSGANVLTF.

This clone was counted between two and nine times. The V gene is TRBV6-1, the J gene TRBJ2-7; D may be TRBD1 (6 bases). The germline V gene has CDR1 MNHNS and CDR2 SASEGT. V lost 7 bases and J lost 5, with 12 bases in between. CDR3 size: 12 residues. CDR3 DNA: TGTGCCAGCAAAACAGGGTACAACGAGCAGTACTTC. Encoded protein: CASKTGYNEQYF.

The table lists this clone with a few counts. J is TRBJ1-1 and V is TRBV12-3 or TRBV12-4; no definite D call. Trimming removed 2 bases at V and 5 bases at J, with 9 bases between. The CDR3 totals 13 residues. CDR3 nucleotides: TGTGCCAGCAGTTTATTGAGTCGGACTGAAGCTTTCTTT. It specifies CASSLLSRTEAFF.

The gene calls are TRBV6-1 and TRBJ2-1; D unclear. The ends were cut back, 5 bases at V and 4 bases at J, with 15 bases in the middle. The CDR3 sequence is 15 residues long. CDR1 is MNHNS and CDR2 is SASEGT in the germline V gene. CDR3 loop: CASSQDGSRYNEQFF. In DNA, the CDR3 is TGTGCCAGCAGTCAGGATGGATCCCGTTACAATGAGCAGTTCTTC.

The chain couples TRBV30 to TRBJ1-4; tentative D call: TRBD1 (5 bases). The CDR3 has 13 residues. The germline V gene has CDR1 GTSNPN and CDR2 SVGIG (reference sequence). V was shortened by 4 bases and J by 5 bases, with 11 bases between the two germline ends. CDR3 nucleotide sequence: TGTGCCTGGAAGCGGACATTAAATGAAAAACTGTTTTTT. It yields the protein CAWKRTLNEKLFF.

The J gene is TRBJ2-7, the V gene TRBV11-2; 7 bases line up with TRBD2. Per germline, CDR1 SGHAT and CDR2 FQNNGV. The ends lost 1 base at V and 6 bases at J; junction bases unmatched: 3. The CDR3 consists of 13 residues. The CDR3 loop is CASSLGLASEQYF. DNA of the CDR3: TGTGCCAGCAGCTTAGGACTAGCAAGCGAGCAGTACTTC.

This clone has a handful of counts. V and J are TRBV5-1 and TRBJ2-7; the match to TRBD1 covers 8 bases. Germline V CDR1 and CDR2: SGHRS, YFSETQ. The CDR3 length is 15 residues. The V gene end was trimmed by 0 bases and the J gene end by 5 bases; junction bases not matched to a gene: 7. The CDR3 DNA follows: TGCGCCAGCAGCTTGGCGACAGGGGTGATTGACGAGCAGTACTTC. It is translated as CASSLATGVIDEQYF.

This clone has more than one count but fewer than ten. The chain joins TRBV6-1 to TRBJ1-6; 7 nucleotides match TRBD1. V lost 3 bases, J lost 7 bases, and 6 bases stayed unmatched. CDR3 length equals 15 residues. The V gene's germline CDR1 is MNHNS and CDR2 SASEGT. CDR3 protein: CASSDTQGRNSPLHF. The DNA of the CDR3 is TGTGCCAGCAGTGACACACAGGGGAGAAATTCACCCCTCCACTTT.

This clone was detected once. CDR3 amino acids: CASSAGLVQETQYF. The DNA of the CDR3 is TGTGCCAGCAGCGCGGGACTCGTACAAGAGACCCAGTACTTC. The chain links TRBV5-4 to TRBJ2-5, with D perhaps matching TRBD2 (6 bases). CDR3 length equals 14 residues. Germline CDR1 and CDR2: SGHNT and YYREEE (reference sequence). V was pared by 4 bases and J by 2 bases, with 12 bases between.

The V gene is TRBV2, the J gene TRBJ2-7; D is ambiguous. Germline loops: CDR1 SNHLY, CDR2 FYNNEI. CDR3 size: 11 residues. Trimming took 6 bases from V and 5 from J, leaving 8 bases between them. This chain's CDR3 is CASSQTDEQYF. The CDR3 nucleotides are TGTGCCAGCAGCCAGACGGACGAGCAGTACTTC.

CDR3 sequence (DNA): TGTGCCAGCAGGAGGGACAGGGGGGGGTCCTACGAGCAGTACTTC. Protein product: CASRRDRGGSYEQYF. This sequence joins TRBV6-1 and TRBJ2-7; TRBD1 matches 11 bases. The J segment lost 1 base and the V segment lost 6 bases, leaving 5 bases of the junction unmatched. The germline gives CDR1 MNHNS, CDR2 SASEGT. The CDR3 totals 15 residues.

The chain carries TRBV9 and TRBJ2-1; D is perhaps TRBD2 (6 bases). The V and J ends lost 2 bases and 2 bases respectively, with 11 bases between them. Germline CDR1 and CDR2: SGDLS and YYNGEE. The CDR3 contains 15 residues. The CDR3: CASSVASDTYNEQFF. CDR3 bases: TGTGCCAGCAGCGTTGCTAGCGACACCTACAATGAGCAGTTCTTC. The variable domain in full, with the rest retrieved from reference TRBV9 and TRBJ2-1, is DSGVTQTPKHLITATGQRVTLRCSPRSGDLSVYWYQQSLDQGLQFLIQYYNGEERAKGNILERFSAQQFPDLHSELNLSSLELGDSALYFCASSVASDTYNEQFFGPGTRLTVL.

V usage is TRBV24-1 and J usage is TRBJ2-2; a possible D gene is TRBD2 (7 bases). CDR1 and CDR2 (germline): KGHDR, SFDVKD. The length of the CDR3 is 17 residues. V was trimmed by 3 bases and J by 5 bases, leaving 18 bases between them. The CDR3 sequence: CATSDPPGGGETGELFF. The CDR3 bases are TGTGCCACCAGTGATCCCCCGGGCGGGGGCGAGACCGGGGAGCTGTTTTTT.

This clone came up a few times. In nucleotides, the CDR3 is TGCGCCAGCAGCTTGAGTAGCCAAACCGGTGCTTTCTTT. Translated, it gives CASSLSSQTGAFF. The chain recombines TRBV5-1 with TRBJ1-1; D uncertain. V was trimmed by 1 base and J by 11 bases, leaving 15 bases between them. Germline V gene data show CDR1 as SGHRS and CDR2 as YFSETQ. The CDR3 extends over 13 amino acids. Based on the CDR3 plus reference TRBV5-1 and TRBJ1-1, the full variable domain is KAGVTQTPRYLIKTRGQQVTLSCSPISGHRSVSWYQQTPGQGLQFLFEYFSETQRNKGNFPGRFSGRQFSNSRSEMNVSTLELGDSALYLCASSLSSQTGAFFGQGTRLTVV.

The chain recombines TRBV3-1 with TRBJ1-4; tentative D call: TRBD1 (5 bases). The CDR3 has 12 residues. The ends were cut back, 3 bases at V and 8 bases at J, with 7 bases in the middle. CDR1 and CDR2 (germline): LGHDT, YNNKEL (reference sequence). The CDR3, as DNA: TGTGCCAGCAGCCAGGGGGTGGAAAAACTGTTTTTT. Translated, it gives CASSQGVEKLFF.